The clone carrying this T cell receptor (beta chain) was seen at least ten times. Germline V lookup: CDR1 SEHNR, CDR2 FQNEAQ (reference sequence). CDR3 length: 16 residues. J lost 4 bases, V lost 5 bases, and 13 bases had no gene match. TCRdb used MiXCR to reprocess the RT-PCR reads, holding one entry per CDR3 protein. The sample shows 15,000 to 20,000 distinct CDR3 sequences, 4.5% to 6% of them seen only once. These data are taken from a study of patients and donors after allogeneic stem cell transplantation. J is TRBJ2-7 and V is TRBV7-9, with 8 positions matching TRBD1. The clonotype comes from a human donor who was either an allogeneic HSCT recipient or a stem cell or donor lymphocyte infusion donor (not recorded which). It is not recorded whose cells these are; they may come from a transplant donor. The source material was blood, either unsorted or a sorted T cell fraction (not recorded which). CDR3 region: CASSPYGQGGLYEQYF. The CDR3 DNA is TGTGCCAGCAGCCCATATGGACAGGGCGGGTTGTACGAGCAGTACTTC. Looking up the rest from reference TRBV7-9 and TRBJ2-7 gives the full variable domain: DTGVSQNPRHKITKRGQNVTFRCDPISEHNRLYWYRQTLGQGPEFLTYFQNEAQLEKSRLLSDRFSAERPKGSFSTLEIQRTEQGDSAMYLCASSPYGQGGLYEQYFGPGTRLTVT.